Listed here are 17 T cell receptor beta chains from one sample, sequenced in a study of beta chain features in type 1 diabetes (dated 2018 in TCRdb). Study-wide conclusions, independent of this receptor: In all four CD4+ subsets, TCRB CDR3 length was moderately but significantly shorter in type 1 diabetes patients.

Library preparation used the immunoSEQ multiplex PCR assay. The High Capacity cDNA Reverse Transcription Kit was used to reverse transcribe all of the isolated RNA, meaning that expressed TCRB transcripts were what got sequenced. Here the immuneACCESS table is served through TCRdb, limited to in-frame sequences with V and J called. Missing clones are a known gap in these copies; in checked studies unresolved V genes cover under half, and the rest lacks a known reason. The sample records about 340,000 clones, roughly 9% of which are singletons. In total, the top ten clones hold 0.95% to 1.1% of the sample. Their recognized antigens are unknown. Sequenced material: central memory CD4+ T cells from blood. These receptors were collected from a man aged 25-45 years with type 1 diabetes.

This clone was counted a few times. The CDR3 here is CASSFTPGEHSGNTIYF. The CDR3 DNA follows: TGTGCCAGCAGCTTCACCCCCGGGGAGCACTCTGGAAACACCATATATTTT. The genes are TRBV11-2 and TRBJ1-3; unclear D gene. Per germline, CDR1 SGHAT and CDR2 FQNNGV. Trimming stripped 3 bases from V and 0 bases from J, with 15 bases between. The CDR3 sequence is 17 residues long.

This clone was picked up a small number of times. The chain combines TRBV5-1 with TRBJ2-7, with 7 bases lining up with TRBD2. J gave up 4 bases and V 0 bases, and 1 base lay outside the gene matches. The germline V gene encodes CDR1 SGHRS and CDR2 YFSETQ. The CDR3 spans 13 residues. The CDR3 DNA follows: TGCGCCAGCAGCTTGGGGGAGGGTTACGAGCAGTACTTC. Residues: CASSLGEGYEQYF.

This clone was detected many times. The chain combines TRBV19 with TRBJ1-1; no definite D call. There are 13 residues in the CDR3. Germline V gene sequence: CDR1 LNHDA, CDR2 SQIVND (reference sequence). V was pared by 3 bases and J by 8 bases, with 13 bases between. CDR3 coding DNA: TGTGCCAGTAGTATGTCACACGTGGGCGAAGCTTTCTTT. It encodes CASSMSHVGEAFF. Drawing the rest from reference TRBV19 and TRBJ1-1, the complete variable domain is DGGITQSPKYLFRKEGQNVTLSCEQNLNHDAMYWYRQDPGQGLRLIYYSQIVNDFQKGDIAEGYSVSREKKESFPLTVTSAQKNPTAFYLCASSMSHVGEAFFGQGTRLTVV.

The table lists this clone with a few counts. The chain employs TRBV30 and TRBJ1-2; D remains ambiguous. CDR3 length: 12 residues. V was shortened by 0 bases and J by 7 bases, with 9 bases between the two germline ends. The germline CDR1 and CDR2 sequences are GTSNPN and SVGIG (reference sequence). CDR3 protein: CAWSVPGPGYTF. The CDR3 region has the DNA TGTGCCTGGAGTGTCCCTGGGCCTGGCTACACCTTC. Drawing the rest from reference TRBV30 and TRBJ1-2, the complete variable domain is SQTIHQWPATLVQPVGSPLSLECTVEGTSNPNLYWYRQAAGRGLQLLFYSVGIGQISSEVPQNLSASRPQDRQFILSSKKLLLSDSGFYLCAWSVPGPGYTFGSGTRLTVV.

This clone was detected only a few times. The chain recombines TRBV6-1 with TRBJ1-1, with D perhaps TRBD1 (5 bases). This CDR3 region has 14 residues. Per the germline V gene, CDR1 is MNHNS and CDR2 is SASEGT. Trimming shortened V by 4 bases and J by 4 bases, and 13 bases separated the two germline ends. The CDR3 DNA reads TGTGCCAGCAGTGCGGTGGTGGGGGGCACTGAAGCTTTCTTT. Protein product: CASSAVVGGTEAFF.

To note about this clone: This may be a read error, as it is one base from a much larger clone. The chain is built from TRBV5-1 and TRBJ1-6; D unresolved. Germline-derived CDR1 and CDR2 are SGHRS and YFSETQ. Trimming left V 0 bases short and J 0 bases short, with 4 bases between. This CDR3 has 15 residues. CDR3 sequence reads: CASSLDSSYNSPLHF. As DNA, the CDR3 is TGCGCCAGCAGCTTGGACAGCTCCTATAATTCACCCCTCCACTTT. The variable domain in full, completed from reference TRBV5-1 and TRBJ1-6, reads KAGVTQTPRYLIKTRGQQVTLSCSPISGHRSVSWYQQTPGQGLQFLFEYFSETQRNKGNFPGRFSGRQFSNSRSEMNVSTLELGDSALYLCASSLDSSYNSPLHFGNGTRLTVT.

The chain has TRBV29-1 and TRBJ1-2; possible D gene TRBD1, 5 bases. The CDR3 totals 13 residues. Trimming stripped 7 bases from V and 8 bases from J, with 20 bases between. Germline V lookup: CDR1 SQVTM, CDR2 ANQGSEA. The CDR3 here is CSAGPVTEGGYTF. Here the CDR3 DNA reads TGCAGCGCCGGACCCGTGACAGAGGGCGGCTACACCTTC.

The chain uses TRBV28 and TRBJ2-3; 8 bases are a match to TRBD1. Germline CDR1 reads MDHEN; CDR2 reads SYDVKM. The CDR3 covers 15 residues. V shed 3 bases and J 4 bases; nucleotides not matched to a gene: 6. Written as DNA, the CDR3 is TGTGCCAGCAGTTTGCCGGACAGGGCAGCAGATACGCAGTATTTT. It yields the protein CASSLPDRAADTQYF.

The rearrangement links TRBV30 to TRBJ2-2; D ambiguous. Trimming shortened V by 2 bases and J by 2 bases, and 0 bases separated the two germline ends. Germline CDR1 GTSNPN, CDR2 SVGIG (reference sequence). The CDR3 extends over 11 amino acids. The CDR3 is CAWSNTGELFF. The CDR3 coding sequence is TGTGCCTGGAGTAACACCGGGGAGCTGTTTTTT.

The chain joins TRBV5-4 to TRBJ1-1, with TRBD1 as a possible D gene (5 bases). This CDR3 is 14 amino acids long. V shed 3 bases and J shed 5 bases, with 14 bases lying between them. The V gene's germline CDR1 is SGHNT and CDR2 YYREEE (reference sequence). The CDR3 loop reads CASSSQDGRTEAFF. The CDR3 nucleotides are TGTGCCAGCAGCTCACAGGACGGTAGGACTGAAGCTTTCTTT.

The chain combines TRBV6-5 with TRBJ1-1; D unclear. The germline V gene encodes CDR1 MNHEY and CDR2 SVGAGI. The CDR3 length is 15 residues. The V gene lost 2 bases and the J gene lost 0 bases, with 10 bases spanning the gap. As DNA, the CDR3 is TGTGCCAGCAGTTACGGTGACACCGTGAACACTGAAGCTTTCTTT. It encodes CASSYGDTVNTEAFF.

This clone occurred many times. The genes are TRBV25-1 and TRBJ2-1, with 10 positions matching TRBD1. CDR3 length: 15 amino acids. V lost 6 bases and J lost 2; bases outside the gene matches: 4. The germline V gene has CDR1 MGHDK and CDR2 SYGVNS. The CDR3 here is CASRRDRGPYNEQFF. The DNA for the CDR3 is TGTGCCAGCAGACGGGACAGGGGTCCCTACAATGAGCAGTTCTTC.

This clone was counted between two and nine times. The chain has TRBV10-1 and TRBJ2-3, with D tentatively TRBD1 (6 bases). Trimming pared 4 bases from V and 6 bases from J, leaving 11 bases between. The CDR3 contains 13 residues. The V gene's germline CDR1 is WNHNN and CDR2 SYGVQD (reference sequence). As DNA, the CDR3 is TGCGCCAGCAGTGGACAGGTTTTCGATACGCAGTATTTT. Amino acid sequence: CASSGQVFDTQYF.

V and J are TRBV7-9 and TRBJ2-3; TRBD1 aligns across 7 bases. Unmatched junction bases numbered 6, after V lost 3 bases and J lost 0 bases. The CDR3 covers 16 residues. CDR1 and CDR2 from the germline V gene are SEHNR and FQNEAQ (reference sequence). CDR3 bases: TGTGCCAGCAGCTTGGGGACAGAGAGTAGCACAGATACGCAGTATTTT. Translation gives CASSLGTESSTDTQYF.

This clone was counted a few times. J is TRBJ2-5 and V is TRBV11-2; D remains unclear. CDR3 size: 12 residues. V gave up 3 bases and J gave up 7 bases, with 9 bases separating them. Germline values: CDR1 SGHAT, CDR2 FQNNGV. As DNA, the CDR3 is TGTGCCAGCAGCTTCTCCCAAATGACCCAGTACTTC. Encoded protein: CASSFSQMTQYF.

This chain uses TRBV27 with TRBJ1-6, with TRBD1 matching over 9 bases. The germline gives CDR1 MNHEY, CDR2 SMNVEV (reference sequence). V lost 5 bases to trimming and J lost 0 bases; unmatched junction nucleotides: 5. This CDR3 spans 17 amino acids. The CDR3 DNA is TGTGCCAGCAGTGCGGACAGGGGATTCTCCTATAATTCACCCCTCCACTTT. This translates into CASSADRGFSYNSPLHF.

Only a few counts were recorded for this clone. The V call is TRBV4-3, the J call TRBJ2-1; 8 bases map to TRBD2. The CDR3 length is 18 residues. The V gene's germline CDR1 is LGHNA and CDR2 YSLEER. Unmatched junction bases numbered 7, after V lost 0 bases and J lost 0 bases. CDR3 amino acids: CASSQDPERGSSYNEQFF. The CDR3 DNA follows: TGCGCCAGCAGCCAAGATCCAGAGCGGGGGAGCTCCTACAATGAGCAGTTCTTC.